Following are 26 T cell receptor beta chains from one sample sequenced in a study of cytomegalovirus exposure and HLA in healthy donors. Use of 60 Vbeta and 13 Jbeta primers characterized the PCR. Measured with immunoSEQ multiplex PCR; TCRdb has only the in-frame clones, and not every one. The data show some 130,000 clones, approximately 80% seen once. The material sequenced was PBMCs. These receptors all stem from a woman aged 55-70 years in good health and CMV-seronegative.

This clone appeared once. The chain joins TRBV7-3 to TRBJ2-2; the match to TRBD2 covers 7 bases. The CDR3 sequence is 15 residues long. The germline gives CDR1 SGHTA, CDR2 FQGTGA. The V and J ends lost 3 bases and 0 bases, in that order; junction bases with no gene match: 1. The CDR3 coding sequence is TGTGCCAGCAGCTTTAGCGGGCCGAACACCGGGGAGCTGTTTTTT. Amino acids: CASSFSGPNTGELFF.

V usage is TRBV10-2 and J usage is TRBJ2-7; D call uncertain. Deletions cut 1 base from V and 6 bases from J, with 16 bases between. There are 15 residues in the CDR3. Germline-derived CDR1 and CDR2 are WSHSY and SAAADI. The CDR3 sequence: CASSEWRGERTEQYF. Written as DNA, the CDR3 is TGCGCCAGCAGTGAGTGGAGAGGAGAGAGAACCGAGCAGTACTTC.

This clone was picked up a small number of times. The chain recombines TRBV27 with TRBJ2-1, with TRBD2 matching over 15 bases. Germline V gene data show CDR1 as MNHEY and CDR2 as SMNVEV (reference sequence). CDR3 length: 17 amino acids. V trimming: 2 bases; J trimming: 12 bases; junction bases outside the gene matches: 11. CDR3 nucleotides: TGTGCCAGCAGTTTAAGGACTAGCGGGGGGGGAAATCCGGGGCAGTTCTTC. Its protein is CASSLRTSGGGNPGQFF.

This clone was detected only a few times. The V call is TRBV6-1, the J call TRBJ1-2; tentative D call: TRBD1 (5 bases). The CDR3 sequence is 14 residues long. Germline V CDR1 and CDR2: MNHNS, SASEGT. Trimming pared 6 bases from V and 7 bases from J, leaving 18 bases between. The CDR3: CASSESPDQGGYTF. The CDR3 nucleotides read TGTGCCAGCAGCGAAAGTCCAGATCAGGGTGGCTACACCTTC.

J is TRBJ1-2 and V is TRBV19; TRBD1 matches at 7 bases. V shed 3 bases and J 8 bases; nucleotides not matched to a gene: 6. Germline V gives CDR1 LNHDA, CDR2 SQIVND (reference sequence). CDR3 length equals 13 residues. CDR3 DNA: TGTGCCAGTAGTATGGTACAGGGGAAGGGCTACACCTTC. It is translated as CASSMVQGKGYTF. Complete variable domain (other parts from reference TRBV19 and TRBJ1-2): DGGITQSPKYLFRKEGQNVTLSCEQNLNHDAMYWYRQDPGQGLRLIYYSQIVNDFQKGDIAEGYSVSREKKESFPLTVTSAQKNPTAFYLCASSMVQGKGYTFGSGTRLTVV.

This clone was seen a few times. This chain joins TRBV28 and TRBJ2-1, with unresolved D. CDR1 and CDR2 from the germline V gene are MDHEN and SYDVKM. Trimming took 8 bases from V and 6 from J, leaving 17 bases between them. The CDR3 covers 14 residues. CDR3 sequence (DNA): TGTGCCAGCCGATTGACCGGGTGGGTCAATGAGCAGTTCTTC. Translated, it gives CASRLTGWVNEQFF.

The V call is TRBV5-1, the J call TRBJ2-7; 7 nucleotides match TRBD1. Germline CDR1 and CDR2: SGHRS and YFSETQ. This CDR3 is 15 amino acids long. V was pared by 0 bases and J by 2 bases, with 5 bases of the junction left unmatched. The CDR3 loop is CASSLAGTVPYEQYF. The CDR3 DNA reads TGCGCCAGCAGCTTGGCAGGGACAGTCCCCTACGAGCAGTACTTC.

V and J are TRBV28 and TRBJ2-3, with D tentatively TRBD1 (6 bases). The CDR3 runs to 13 residues. Germline CDR1 MDHEN, CDR2 SYDVKM. Trimming pared 8 bases from V and 9 bases from J, leaving 18 bases between. The CDR3 is CASENRDLLTQYF. The DNA of the CDR3 is TGTGCCAGCGAAAACAGGGATTTGCTAACGCAGTATTTT.

The gene calls are TRBV5-8 and TRBJ2-7; 8 bases agree with TRBD1. Per the germline V gene, CDR1 is SGHTS and CDR2 is YDEGEE. This CDR3 spans 14 amino acids. V shed 0 bases, J shed 6 bases, and the junction held 5 bases outside the gene matches. The CDR3 DNA is TGTGCCAGCAGCTTGGAGACAGGGGTCGGCGAGCAGTACTTC. Residues: CASSLETGVGEQYF.

The J gene is TRBJ2-5, the V gene TRBV5-5, with 7 bases identical to TRBD2. Unmatched junction bases numbered 10, after V lost 0 bases and J lost 5 bases. This CDR3 has 16 residues. Per the germline V gene, CDR1 is SGHKS and CDR2 is YYEKEE (reference sequence). CDR3 nucleotide sequence: TGTGCCAGCAGCTTGGGGGTGGGTCGGGGAGGGGAGACCCAGTACTTC. It encodes CASSLGVGRGGETQYF.

The chain combines TRBV27 with TRBJ2-7; TRBD2 agrees at 10 bases. The germline V gene has CDR1 MNHEY and CDR2 SMNVEV (reference sequence). Trimming removed 3 bases from V and 2 bases from J; junction bases left unmatched: 4. The CDR3 is made up of 15 amino acids. The CDR3 reads CASSLITSGAYEQYF. The CDR3 region has the DNA TGTGCCAGCAGTTTGATCACTAGCGGGGCCTACGAGCAGTACTTC.

The chain combines TRBV13 with TRBJ2-1; 10 positions agree with TRBD2. CDR1 is PRHDT and CDR2 is FYEKMQ in the germline V gene (reference sequence). Trimming took 5 bases from V and 1 from J; bases not matched to a gene: 14. The CDR3 extends over 19 amino acids. The CDR3, as DNA: TGTGCCAGCAGCCCGAGACTTAGTGGACTAGCGGAATCCTACAATGAGCAGTTCTTC. Its translation: CASSPRLSGLAESYNEQFF.

This clone was seen just once. The chain has TRBV19 and TRBJ2-2, with TRBD1 matching over 10 bases. V lost 5 bases, J lost 6 bases, and 9 bases stayed unmatched. This CDR3 is 16 amino acids long. Germline CDR1 is LNHDA and CDR2 is SQIVND (reference sequence). DNA of the CDR3: TGTGCCAGTAGTCCGGGACAGGGGTCTTACGCCGGGGAGCTGTTTTTT. Translated, it gives CASSPGQGSYAGELFF.

This chain uses TRBV18 with TRBJ2-3; TRBD2 matches at 13 bases. Losses at the gene ends were 5 bases for V and 3 bases for J; bases not matched to a gene: 8. The CDR3 consists of 17 residues. Germline CDR1 is KGHSH and CDR2 is LQKENI. This chain's CDR3 is CASSSPGLAGITDTQYF. The CDR3 coding sequence is TGTGCCAGCTCATCCCCGGGACTAGCGGGAATAACAGATACGCAGTATTTT.

This clone was seen only a few times. V is TRBV7-9 and J is TRBJ2-7; TRBD1 matches 10 bases. The V and J ends lost 1 base and 0 bases, in that order; junction bases with no gene match: 3. Looked up from germline, CDR1 is SEHNR and CDR2 is FQNEAQ (reference sequence). This CDR3 has 16 amino acids. The CDR3 loop reads CASSLGRDRGSYEQYF. The CDR3 DNA follows: TGTGCCAGCAGCTTAGGAAGGGACAGGGGCTCCTACGAGCAGTACTTC.

The V and J genes are TRBV5-1 and TRBJ1-4; D may be TRBD1 (6 bases). Germline CDR1 SGHRS, CDR2 YFSETQ. The CDR3 is made up of 17 amino acids. The ends were cut back, 0 bases at V and 6 bases at J, with 18 bases in the middle. This chain's CDR3 is CASSLEGGPALYEKLFF. In DNA form, the CDR3 reads TGCGCCAGCAGCTTGGAGGGGGGGCCCGCTCTCTATGAAAAACTGTTTTTT.

The rearrangement uses TRBV6-5 and TRBJ2-2; the D gene is possibly TRBD2 (5 bases). This CDR3 is 12 amino acids long. Looked up from germline, CDR1 is MNHEY and CDR2 is SVGAGI. V gave up 7 bases and J gave up 7 bases, with 10 bases separating them. Here the CDR3 reads CASNSRGGELFF. The DNA of the CDR3 is TGTGCCAGCAACTCACGGGGCGGGGAGCTGTTTTTT.

This clone turned up a few times. This chain joins TRBV15 and TRBJ2-3, with a tentative D call TRBD2 (6 bases). Trimming removed 0 bases from V and 1 base from J, with 11 bases in between. The CDR3 contains 16 residues. Germline V gives CDR1 LNHNV, CDR2 YYDKDF (reference sequence). The CDR3 region has the DNA TGTGCCACCAGCAGAGATTTTGGGGAGGGCACAGATACGCAGTATTTT. As protein: CATSRDFGEGTDTQYF. The variable domain in full, completed from reference TRBV15 and TRBJ2-3, reads DAMVIQNPRYQVTQFGKPVTLSCSQTLNHNVMYWYQQKSSQAPKLLFHYYDKDFNNEADTPDNFQSRRPNTSFCFLDIRSPGLGDTAMYLCATSRDFGEGTDTQYFGPGTRLTVL.

This chain connects TRBV5-1 to TRBJ1-5; D is possibly TRBD1 (5 bases). CDR3 length: 15 residues. V lost 4 bases, J lost 0 bases, and 11 bases lay in between. Looked up from germline, CDR1 is SGHRS and CDR2 is YFSETQ. CDR3 region: CASSPRQNSNQPQHF. The CDR3 DNA is TGCGCCAGCAGCCCGAGACAGAATAGCAATCAGCCCCAGCATTTT.

V is TRBV7-9 and J is TRBJ2-2; 7 bases fit TRBD1. V shed 5 bases and J 4 bases; nucleotides not matched to a gene: 10. CDR1 is SEHNR and CDR2 is FQNEAQ in the germline V gene (reference sequence). CDR3 length equals 16 residues. The CDR3 coding sequence is TGTGCCAGCAGCCCAATCGACAGGGTGGTCACCGGGGAGCTGTTTTTT. This sequence encodes CASSPIDRVVTGELFF.

This sequence joins TRBV4-1 and TRBJ2-7; 9 positions agree with TRBD1. CDR1 and CDR2 (germline): MGHRA, YSYEKL. After removal of 5 bases from V and 2 bases from J, the junction contained 10 bases not matched to a gene. This CDR3 is built from 16 residues. The DNA for the CDR3 is TGCGCCAGCAGCTCTCGACAGGGGGTGAGGCCCTACGAGCAGTACTTC. Residues: CASSSRQGVRPYEQYF.

The chain uses TRBV7-2 and TRBJ2-7, with D hard to call. The V gene lost 1 base and the J gene lost 9 bases, with 10 bases spanning the gap. Germline-derived CDR1 and CDR2 are SGHTA and FQGNSA. The CDR3 has 12 residues. The CDR3 DNA sequence: TGTGCCAGCAGCTTAGTATTCCAGGTGCAGTACTTC. Residues: CASSLVFQVQYF.

This chain links TRBV7-9 with TRBJ1-5, with 10 nucleotides matching TRBD1. The junction had 9 bases not matched to a gene; V was cut back by 6 bases and J by 4 bases. The CDR3 runs to 16 residues. CDR1 is SEHNR, CDR2 FQNEAQ, per germline (reference sequence). The CDR3 bases are TGTGCCAGCAGTTCAATGACGGGACAGGGGAATCAGCCCCAGCATTTT. Translating it yields CASSSMTGQGNQPQHF.

The rearrangement joins TRBV6-5 to TRBJ2-1; TRBD1 is a possible D gene (5 bases). CDR1 MNHEY and CDR2 SVGAGI come from the germline V gene. V lost 5 bases to trimming and J lost 5 bases, with 16 bases between them. CDR3 length equals 15 residues. The CDR3 nucleotides are TGTGCCAGCAGTCCCTCCGTACGGACACACAATGAGCAGTTCTTC. Its protein is CASSPSVRTHNEQFF.

This chain uses TRBV30 with TRBJ2-2; 7 nucleotides align to TRBD2. This CDR3 is 13 amino acids long. Germline CDR1 and CDR2: GTSNPN and SVGIG (reference sequence). The junction had 3 bases not matched to a gene; V was cut back by 2 bases and J by 6 bases. The CDR3 sequence is CAWSWGGPGELFF. DNA of the CDR3: TGTGCCTGGAGTTGGGGGGGTCCCGGGGAGCTGTTTTTT.

This clone appeared a few times. This chain uses TRBV15 with TRBJ2-3; perhaps TRBD2 as D (6 bases). This CDR3 region has 15 residues. Looked up from germline, CDR1 is LNHNV and CDR2 is YYDKDF (reference sequence). The V end was cut by 1 base, the J end by 3 bases, with 11 bases between. The CDR3 DNA reads as TGTGCCACCAGCAGAGTGGCGGGGAAAACAGATACGCAGTATTTT. It encodes CATSRVAGKTDTQYF.